This T cell receptor (beta chain) was recorded in a study of blood T cell repertoires in COVID-19. Study-wide background: Specimens from acute and convalescent COVID-19 originated in the United States, Italy and Spain. In each case, the material was cDNA or gDNA derived from T cells, B-cell-depleted T cells, or PBMCs.

In the study's own analysis: Amplified reference gene primers provided the basis for estimating nucleated cell counts. Generated by immunoSEQ multiplex PCR, the TCRdb table keeps only in-frame clones and is missing some. The V and J calls and the clone size are those of that table, but D and trimming were determined from the DNA. The data contain hundreds of thousands of clones, 70% to 75% of them seen just once; the ten biggest clones take up around 3.4%. Trimming stripped 5 bases from V and 2 bases from J, with 17 bases between. The CDR3 extends over 16 amino acids. From germline, CDR1 is SGHAT and CDR2 FQNNGV.

The TCR comes from a woman older than 75 with acute or convalescent COVID-19. Sequences were obtained from peripheral blood. The chain links TRBV11-2 to TRBJ2-3; D gene uncertain. The CDR3 sequence is CASSRYVVSPTDTQYF. The CDR3 DNA follows: TGTGCCAGCAGCCGATACGTAGTTTCTCCCACAGATACGCAGTATTTT.